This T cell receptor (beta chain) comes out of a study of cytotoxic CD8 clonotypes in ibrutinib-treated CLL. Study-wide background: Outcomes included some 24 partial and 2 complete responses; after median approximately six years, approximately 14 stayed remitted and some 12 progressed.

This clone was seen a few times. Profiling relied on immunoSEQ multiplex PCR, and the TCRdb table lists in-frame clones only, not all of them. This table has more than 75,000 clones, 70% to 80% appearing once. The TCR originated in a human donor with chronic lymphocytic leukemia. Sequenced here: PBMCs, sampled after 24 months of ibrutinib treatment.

For the CDR3, the DNA is TGTGCCAGCAGCTTGGCGGACACGTACGAGCAGTACTTC. Protein: CASSLADTYEQYF. V usage is TRBV5-5 and J usage is TRBJ2-7; perhaps TRBD1 as D (5 bases). V was cut by 0 bases and J by 4 bases, with 8 bases left in between. Germline V gene lookup returns CDR1 SGHKS and CDR2 YYEKEE (reference sequence). The CDR3 contains 13 residues.